The present T cell receptor beta chain was sequenced within a study of T-cell memory formation after mild COVID-19. The overall study: TCR clusters were largely donor specific. Study-wide findings and caveats: Day 15 to 85 contracting clones showed balanced CD4/CD8; day 15 to 37 expanders favored CD4+.

TCRdb passed the 5' RACE reads through MiXCR, listing each CDR3 protein once. The repertoire holds a few hundred thousand distinct CDR3 sequences, with 13% to 15% as singletons. In its sample, this clonotype was seen a few times. Its antigen is as yet unknown. Trimming pared 1 base from V and 0 bases from J, leaving 10 bases between. In germline, CDR1 is DFQATT, CDR2 SNEGSKA (reference sequence). The CDR3 runs to 15 residues. The chain couples TRBV20-1 to TRBJ1-5; D perhaps matches TRBD1 (5 bases). The sequence derives from a man younger than 30 who had mild COVID-19 (a few samples of this study predate the infection). Cell type and time point are not known. The sample consisted of PBMCs or a T cell subset sorted from them (not recorded which). CDR3 sequence: CSARAGLNSNQPQHF. CDR3 bases: TGCAGTGCTAGAGCGGGGCTCAATAGCAATCAGCCCCAGCATTTT.